These T cell receptor beta chains were read from a single sample in a study of PD-1 blockade in classical Hodgkin lymphoma. The data were produced by immunoSEQ multiplex PCR, yet TCRdb's version contains in-frame clones alone and is incomplete. The sample yields roughly 100,000 clones, about nine tenths seen once. This sample comprised peripheral blood mononuclear cells (PBMCs), obtained before the fourth cycle of nivolumab. These receptors all stem from a human donor with classical Hodgkin lymphoma. Each CDR3 is given with its conserved first and last residue. The D gene is left open where the match is weak. Size is stated for part of the rows, as once, few or many counts, or as a class when the clone is expanded.

>NA|TRBV27|once|TRBJ2-7
TGTGCCAGCAGTTTATCGCCAGAAACAACCTACGAGCAGTACTTC
CASSLSPETTYEQYF
>NA|TRBV30|NA|TRBJ2-7
TGTGCCTGGAGTACGGTCTTACCTCTCGAGCAGTACTTC
CAWSTVLPLEQYF
>TRBD2|TRBV30|few|TRBJ2-3
TGTGCCTGGATACGAGCGGGAGCGGGGGATACGCAGTATTTT
CAWIRAGAGDTQYF
>NA|TRBV15|NA|TRBJ1-2
TGTGCCACCAGCCTTTTCCGTGAGGGCGCCTATGGCTACACCTTC
CATSLFREGAYGYTF
>NA|TRBV18|NA|TRBJ1-1
TGTGCCAGCTCACTGGGACAGAACACTGAAGCTTTCTTT
CASSLGQNTEAFF
>NA|TRBV6-4|NA|TRBJ2-7
TGTGCCAGCAGTGACGGGGACCACGAGCAGTACTTC
CASSDGDHEQYF
>TRBD2|TRBV30|NA|TRBJ2-1
TGTGCCTGGGCCCGAGGGACTAGCGGGCAGAGTGAGCAGTTCTTC
CAWARGTSGQSEQFF
>NA|TRBV11-1|NA|TRBJ2-7
TGTGCCAGCAGCCGGGACCCTCCCTTTCACGAGCAGTACTTC
CASSRDPPFHEQYF
>TRBD2|TRBV11-2|once|TRBJ2-1
TGTGCCAGCAGCTCCAGTCTAGCGGGAGGTGGTAATGAGCAGTTCTTC
CASSSSLAGGGNEQFF
>NA|TRBV5-1|NA|TRBJ2-7
TGCGCCAGCAGCTTGGTCCTTAACAGGGACCGGAGCTACGAGCAGTACTTC
CASSLVLNRDRSYEQYF
>NA|TRBV11-3|NA|TRBJ2-1
TGTGCCAGCAGCTTAGGAGACTTGGGTGAGCAGTTCTTC
CASSLGDLGEQFF
>NA|TRBV7-2|NA|TRBJ2-7
TGTGCCAGCAGCTTAGCTGGGGTGAGCTCCTACGAGCAGTACTTC
CASSLAGVSSYEQYF
>TRBD1|TRBV11-2|NA|TRBJ1-4
TGTGCCAGCAGCCCAAGGGCAGACAGGGGGCAACGAACTAATGAAAAACTGTTTTTT
CASSPRADRGQRTNEKLFF
>TRBD2|TRBV4-1|NA|TRBJ2-1
TGCGCCAGCACCCCCGGGGTTGCACTAGCGGGGAATGAGCAGTTCTTC
CASTPGVALAGNEQFF
>NA|TRBV18|NA|TRBJ1-1
TGTGCCAGTAAGACAGACCCTACTGAAGCTTTCTTT
CASKTDPTEAFF
>NA|TRBV10-2|NA|TRBJ1-2
TGCGCCAGCAGTGAGTCGTTATGGGATGGCTACACCTTC
CASSESLWDGYTF
>NA|TRBV19|NA|TRBJ1-3
TGTGCCAGTAGTATAGGGGCCGGGTCTGGAAACACCATATATTTT
CASSIGAGSGNTIYF
>NA|TRBV21-1|NA|TRBJ1-2
TGTGCCAGCAGCAAAGGGGGAAATGGGGATGGAGGCTACACCTTC
CASSKGGNGDGGYTF
>TRBD2|TRBV5-1|NA|TRBJ2-1
TGCGCCAGCAGCTTTTATTGGGAGACGACTAGCGGAGCCTACAATGAGCAGTTCTTC
CASSFYWETTSGAYNEQFF
>NA|TRBV10-3|NA|TRBJ1-2
TGTGCCATCAGGACGGAGGAAGCGAACTATGGCTACACCTTC
CAIRTEEANYGYTF
>NA|TRBV9|NA|TRBJ2-3
TGTGCCAGCAGCCCCCCAACAACAGATACGCAGTATTTT
CASSPPTTDTQYF
>NA|TRBV9|NA|TRBJ1-2
TGTGCCAGCAGCGTAGTCCGGGGGAACTATGGCTACACCTTC
CASSVVRGNYGYTF
>NA|TRBV20-1|NA|TRBJ2-7
TGCAGTGCTAGCCCCTCCCCGGGGTACTTC
CSASPSPGYF
>NA|TRBV7-2|once|TRBJ1-3
TGTGCCAGCAGCTTGGGGTCCTCTGGAAACACCATATATTTT
CASSLGSSGNTIYF
>NA|TRBV7-9|NA|TRBJ1-4
TGTGCCAGCAGCTTAGTTTATTCTAATGAAAAACTGTTTTTT
CASSLVYSNEKLFF
>NA|TRBV6-6|NA|TRBJ2-2
TGTGCCAGCAGTTACGGGGCCGGGGAGCTGTTTTTT
CASSYGAGELFF
>NA|TRBV29-1|once|TRBJ2-7
TGCAGCGTTATCCCCTCGCGGAGGGCCAACGAGCAGTACTTC
CSVIPSRRANEQYF
>NA|TRBV27|NA|TRBJ2-4
TGTGCCAGCAGACCTTGGGGCGGACTAGCCAAAAACATTCAGTACTTC
CASRPWGGLAKNIQYF
>NA|TRBV19|NA|TRBJ1-5
TGTGCCAGTAGTATGGGAGGGCCAGGGCAGCCCCAGCATTTT
CASSMGGPGQPQHF